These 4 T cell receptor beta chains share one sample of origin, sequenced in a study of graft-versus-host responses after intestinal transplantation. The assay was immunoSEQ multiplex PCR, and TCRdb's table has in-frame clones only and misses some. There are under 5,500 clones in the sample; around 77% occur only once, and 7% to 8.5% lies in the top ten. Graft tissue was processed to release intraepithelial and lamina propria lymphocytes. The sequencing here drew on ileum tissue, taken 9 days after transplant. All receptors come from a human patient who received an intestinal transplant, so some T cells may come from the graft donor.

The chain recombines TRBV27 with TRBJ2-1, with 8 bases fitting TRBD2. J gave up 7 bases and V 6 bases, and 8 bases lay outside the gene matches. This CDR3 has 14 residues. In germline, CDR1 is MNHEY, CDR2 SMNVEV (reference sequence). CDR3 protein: CASSSGGLRNEQFF. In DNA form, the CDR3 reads TGTGCCAGCAGCTCGGGGGGGCTGAGAAATGAGCAGTTCTTC.

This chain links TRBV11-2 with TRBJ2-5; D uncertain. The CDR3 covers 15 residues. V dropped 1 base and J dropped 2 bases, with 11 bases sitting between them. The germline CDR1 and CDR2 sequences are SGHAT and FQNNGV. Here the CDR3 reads CASSLVLPIQETQYF. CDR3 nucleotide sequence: TGTGCCAGCAGCTTAGTACTCCCCATACAAGAGACCCAGTACTTC.

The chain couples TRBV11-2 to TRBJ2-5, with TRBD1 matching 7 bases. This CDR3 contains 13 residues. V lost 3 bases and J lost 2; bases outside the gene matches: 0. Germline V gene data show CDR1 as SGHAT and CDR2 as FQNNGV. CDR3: CASSLGQQETQYF. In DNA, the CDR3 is TGTGCCAGCAGCTTGGGACAGCAAGAGACCCAGTACTTC.

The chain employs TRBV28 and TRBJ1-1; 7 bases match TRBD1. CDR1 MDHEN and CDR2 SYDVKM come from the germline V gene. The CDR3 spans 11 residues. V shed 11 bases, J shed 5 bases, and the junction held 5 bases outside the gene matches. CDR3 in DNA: TGTGCCGGTTTACAGGGGACTGAAGCTTTCTTT. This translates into CAGLQGTEAFF.